This is a list of T cell receptor beta chains from one sample in a study of somatic mutations in cytotoxic T cells in rheumatoid arthritis. Assay used: immunoSEQ multiplex PCR; TCRdb lists only in-frame clones, some missing. The sample contains some 2,300 clones, 85% of which appear only once. Sequencing input: CD8+ T cells sorted from blood. The source is a woman in her 70s with rheumatoid arthritis. CDR3s leave out the opening cysteine and the closing phenylalanine or tryptophan. Clone size appears in some rows only: once, few, many, or a class for an expanded clone.

j_gene,v_gene,abundance,CDR3aa
TRBJ2-1,TRBV27,-,ASSSDREREYGNEQF
TRBJ2-7,TRBV5-1,-,ASSFAAGTMRTYEQY
TRBJ2-7,TRBV28,-,ASSFGQGGTYEQY
TRBJ2-3,TRBV7-6,once,ASSMGLAGVSDTQY
TRBJ2-7,TRBV6-5,-,ASSPLAIPAYEQY
TRBJ2-6,TRBV28,-,ASSTGTSGSGANVLT
TRBJ2-7,TRBV28,-,ASSFLRERTYEQY
TRBJ2-2,TRBV7-9,-,ASSRGLAGARSGELF
TRBJ2-1,TRBV29-1,-,SVTMWGRAVEQF
TRBJ2-3,TRBV9,-,ASSVVSGPSTDTQY
TRBJ2-2,TRBV27,-,ASSLDPSGRADTGELF
TRBJ2-7,TRBV5-6,-,ASNTGSGRGAYEQY
TRBJ2-7,TRBV28,-,ASRGTAYEQY
TRBJ2-1,TRBV11-1,-,ASSLGGVLASYNEQF
TRBJ1-1,TRBV27,-,ASSQIGGAFTQAF
TRBJ2-7,TRBV5-1,-,ASSLEGSSGRGEQY
TRBJ1-5,TRBV21-1,-,ASSKFWVGTGPQH
TRBJ2-7,TRBV5-1,-,ASREGQGVDEQY
TRBJ2-7,TRBV27,once,AVTSGSYEQY
TRBJ2-2,TRBV7-6,-,ASSLLTGVAGELF
TRBJ1-1,TRBV7-9,-,ASRAGQGNTEAF
TRBJ2-6,TRBV11-2,once,ASSLGTGDLSGANVLT
TRBJ2-5,TRBV5-4,-,ASSSGTEETQY
TRBJ1-2,TRBV9,-,ASSVDGQGARGYT
TRBJ1-2,TRBV6-6,-,ASSQMGGANYGYT
TRBJ1-6,TRBV4-1,-,ASSQGPPFNSPLH
TRBJ2-7,TRBV27,-,ASSPGTGGSYEQY
TRBJ1-5,TRBV28,once,ASSPGTVYSNQPQH
TRBJ2-1,TRBV15,-,ATTDGSWVNEQF
TRBJ1-1,TRBV5-4,-,ASSPRTGGWTEAF
TRBJ2-7,TRBV27,once,ASRRDGLFFEQY
TRBJ1-3,TRBV5-4,-,ASSLEQGAFNTIY
TRBJ2-7,TRBV28,-,ASSAIAEGYEQY
TRBJ2-5,TRBV4-1,-,ASSHLGGHKGPNFETQY
TRBJ2-5,TRBV11-2,-,ASSPPAAGGETQY
TRBJ2-1,TRBV6-5,-,ASSYQGLVVEQF
TRBJ2-3,TRBV12-1,-,ASSFESSGSRLTDTQY